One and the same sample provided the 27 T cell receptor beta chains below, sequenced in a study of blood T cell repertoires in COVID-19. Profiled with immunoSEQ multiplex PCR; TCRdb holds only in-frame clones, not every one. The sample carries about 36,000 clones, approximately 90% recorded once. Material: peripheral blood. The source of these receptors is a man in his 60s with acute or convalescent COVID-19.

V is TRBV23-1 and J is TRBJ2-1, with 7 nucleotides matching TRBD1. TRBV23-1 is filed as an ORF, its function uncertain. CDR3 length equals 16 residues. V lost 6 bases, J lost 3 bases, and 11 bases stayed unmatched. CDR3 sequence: CASRKDRERFYNEQFF. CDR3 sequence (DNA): TGCGCCAGCAGGAAAGACAGGGAACGATTCTACAATGAGCAGTTCTTC.

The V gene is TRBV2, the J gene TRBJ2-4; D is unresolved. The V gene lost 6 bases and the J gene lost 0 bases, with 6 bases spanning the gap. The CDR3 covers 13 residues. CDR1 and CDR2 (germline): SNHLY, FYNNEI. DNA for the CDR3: TGTGCCAGCAGGAGAACAGCCAAAAACATTCAGTACTTC. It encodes CASRRTAKNIQYF. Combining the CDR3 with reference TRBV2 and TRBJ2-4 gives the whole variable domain EPEVTQTPSHQVTQMGQEVILRCVPISNHLYFYWYRQILGQKVEFLVSFYNNEISEKSEIFDDQFSVERPDGSNFTLKIRSTKLEDSAMYFCASRRTAKNIQYFGAGTRLSVL.

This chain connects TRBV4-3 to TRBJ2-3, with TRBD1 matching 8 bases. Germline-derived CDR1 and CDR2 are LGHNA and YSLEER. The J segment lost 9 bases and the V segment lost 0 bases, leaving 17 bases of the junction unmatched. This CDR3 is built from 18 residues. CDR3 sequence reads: CASSQDARLQGGQGTQYF. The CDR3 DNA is TGCGCCAGCAGCCAAGACGCACGATTACAGGGCGGACAGGGAACGCAGTATTTT.

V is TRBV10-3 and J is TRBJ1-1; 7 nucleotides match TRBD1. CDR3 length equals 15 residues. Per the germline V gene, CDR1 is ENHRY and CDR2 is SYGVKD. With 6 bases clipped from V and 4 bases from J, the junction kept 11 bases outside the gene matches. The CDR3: CAIRRQGSSSTEAFF. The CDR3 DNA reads TGTGCCATCAGAAGACAGGGTTCCAGCTCCACTGAAGCTTTCTTT.

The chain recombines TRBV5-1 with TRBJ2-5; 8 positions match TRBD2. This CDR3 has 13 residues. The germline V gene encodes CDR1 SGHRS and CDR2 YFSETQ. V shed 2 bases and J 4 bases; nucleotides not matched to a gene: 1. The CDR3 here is CASSFGLAETQYF. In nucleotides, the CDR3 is TGCGCCAGCAGCTTCGGACTAGCAGAGACCCAGTACTTC.

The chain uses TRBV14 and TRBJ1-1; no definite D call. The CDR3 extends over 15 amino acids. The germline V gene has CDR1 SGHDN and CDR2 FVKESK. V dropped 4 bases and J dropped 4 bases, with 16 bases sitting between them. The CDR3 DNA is TGTGCCAGCAGCCCTATGGGGAGGGCGGTCACTGAAGCTTTCTTT. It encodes CASSPMGRAVTEAFF.

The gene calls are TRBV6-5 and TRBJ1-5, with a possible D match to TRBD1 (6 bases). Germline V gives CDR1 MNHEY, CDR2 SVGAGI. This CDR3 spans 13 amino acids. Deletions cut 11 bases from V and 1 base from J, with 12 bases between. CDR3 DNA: TGTGCCGTCAGTCAGGGGAGCAATCAGCCCCAGCATTTT. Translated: CAVSQGSNQPQHF.

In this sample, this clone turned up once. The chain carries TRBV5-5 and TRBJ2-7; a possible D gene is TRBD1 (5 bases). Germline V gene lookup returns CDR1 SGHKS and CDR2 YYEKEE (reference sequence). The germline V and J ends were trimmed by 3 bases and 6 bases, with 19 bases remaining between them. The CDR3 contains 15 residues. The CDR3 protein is CASSSLMDTVAEQYF. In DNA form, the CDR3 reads TGTGCCAGCAGCTCGCTTATGGACACCGTGGCCGAGCAGTACTTC.

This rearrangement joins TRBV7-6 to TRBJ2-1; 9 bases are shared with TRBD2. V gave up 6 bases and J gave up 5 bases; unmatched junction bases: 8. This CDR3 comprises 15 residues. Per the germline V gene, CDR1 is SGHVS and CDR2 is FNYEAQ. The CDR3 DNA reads TGTGCCAGCAGAATAAGAGCGGGAGGTGACAATGAGCAGTTCTTC. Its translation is CASRIRAGGDNEQFF.

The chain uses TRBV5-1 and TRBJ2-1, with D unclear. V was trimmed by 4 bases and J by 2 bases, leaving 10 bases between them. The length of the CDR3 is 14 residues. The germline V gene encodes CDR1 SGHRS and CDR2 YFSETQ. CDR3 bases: TGCGCCAGCAGCGTCGAGCCCCCCTACAATGAGCAGTTCTTC. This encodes CASSVEPPYNEQFF.

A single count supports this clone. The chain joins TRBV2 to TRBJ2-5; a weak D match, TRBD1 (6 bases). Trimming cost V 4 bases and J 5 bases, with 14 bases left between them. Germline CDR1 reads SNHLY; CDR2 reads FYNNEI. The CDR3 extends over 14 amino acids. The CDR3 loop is CASSGNRVAETQYF. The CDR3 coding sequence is TGTGCCAGCAGTGGAAACAGGGTAGCGGAGACCCAGTACTTC.

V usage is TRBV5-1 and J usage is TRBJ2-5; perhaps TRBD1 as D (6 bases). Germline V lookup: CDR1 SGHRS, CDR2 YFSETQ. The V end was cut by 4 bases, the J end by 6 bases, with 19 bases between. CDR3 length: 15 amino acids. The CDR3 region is CASSPQSRQEQTQYF. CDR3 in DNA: TGCGCCAGCAGCCCGCAGTCAAGACAGGAGCAGACCCAGTACTTC.

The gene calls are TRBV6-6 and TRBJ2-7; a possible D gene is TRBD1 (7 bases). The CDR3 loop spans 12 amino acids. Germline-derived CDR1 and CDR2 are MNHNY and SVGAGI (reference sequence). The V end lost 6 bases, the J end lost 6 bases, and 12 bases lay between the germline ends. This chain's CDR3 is CASRRQGLEQYF. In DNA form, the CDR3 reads TGTGCCAGCAGGAGACAGGGACTCGAGCAGTACTTC.

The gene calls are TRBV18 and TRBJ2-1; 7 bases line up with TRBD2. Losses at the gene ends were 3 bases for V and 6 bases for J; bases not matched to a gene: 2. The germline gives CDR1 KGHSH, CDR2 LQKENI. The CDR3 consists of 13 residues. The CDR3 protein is CASSPGRVNEQFF. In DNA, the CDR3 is TGTGCCAGCTCACCGGGGAGGGTCAATGAGCAGTTCTTC. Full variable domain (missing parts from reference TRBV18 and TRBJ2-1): NAGVMQNPRHLVRRRGQEARLRCSPMKGHSHVYWYRQLPEEGLKFMVYLQKENIIDESGMPKERFSAEFPKEGPSILRIQQVVRGDSAAYFCASSPGRVNEQFFGPGTRLTVL.

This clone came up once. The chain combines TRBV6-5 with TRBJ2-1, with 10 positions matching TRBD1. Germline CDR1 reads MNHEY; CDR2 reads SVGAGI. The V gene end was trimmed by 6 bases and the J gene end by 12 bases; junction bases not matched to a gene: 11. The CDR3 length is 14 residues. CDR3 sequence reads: CASSRDRGSVVQFF. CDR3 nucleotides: TGTGCCAGCAGCCGGGACAGGGGTTCGGTGGTGCAGTTCTTC.

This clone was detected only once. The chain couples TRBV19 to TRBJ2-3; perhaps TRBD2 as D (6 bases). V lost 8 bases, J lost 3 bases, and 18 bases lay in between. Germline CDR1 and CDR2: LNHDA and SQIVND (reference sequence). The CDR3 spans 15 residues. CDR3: CASGPRGGRTDTQYF. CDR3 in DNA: TGTGCCAGTGGCCCAAGAGGAGGGAGAACAGATACGCAGTATTTT.

The CDR3 loop reads CASSLAGGNQPQHF. CDR3 DNA sequence: TGTGCCAGCAGCTTAGCAGGGGGCAATCAGCCCCAGCATTTT. The chain couples TRBV7-2 to TRBJ1-5; weak D call: TRBD1 (5 bases). The CDR3 is 14 amino acids. Trimming stripped 0 bases from V and 2 bases from J, with 5 bases between. Germline-derived CDR1 and CDR2 are SGHTA and FQGNSA.

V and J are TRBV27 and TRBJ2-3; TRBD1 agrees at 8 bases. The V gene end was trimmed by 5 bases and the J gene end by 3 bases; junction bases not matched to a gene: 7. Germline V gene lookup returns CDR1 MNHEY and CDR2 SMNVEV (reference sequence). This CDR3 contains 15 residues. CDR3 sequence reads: CASSPRTGRTDTQYF. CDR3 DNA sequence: TGTGCCAGCAGTCCTAGGACAGGGCGGACAGATACGCAGTATTTT.

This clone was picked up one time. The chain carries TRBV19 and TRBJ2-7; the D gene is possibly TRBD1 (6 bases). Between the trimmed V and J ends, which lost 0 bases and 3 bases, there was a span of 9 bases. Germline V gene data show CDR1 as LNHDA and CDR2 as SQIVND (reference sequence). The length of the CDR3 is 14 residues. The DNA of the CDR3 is TGTGCCAGTAGTATAGACAGGGGCAGCTACGAGCAGTACTTC. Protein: CASSIDRGSYEQYF.

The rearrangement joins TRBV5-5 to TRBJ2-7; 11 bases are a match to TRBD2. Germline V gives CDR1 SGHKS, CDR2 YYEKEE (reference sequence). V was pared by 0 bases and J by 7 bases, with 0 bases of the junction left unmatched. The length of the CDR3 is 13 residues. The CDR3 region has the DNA TGTGCCAGCAGCTTGGGACTAGCGGGAGAGCAGTACTTC. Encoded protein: CASSLGLAGEQYF. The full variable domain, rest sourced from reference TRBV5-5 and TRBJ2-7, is DAGVTQSPTHLIKTRGQQVTLRCSPISGHKSVSWYQQVLGQGPQFIFQYYEKEERGRGNFPDRFSARQFPNYSSELNVNALLLGDSALYLCASSLGLAGEQYFGPGTRLTVT.

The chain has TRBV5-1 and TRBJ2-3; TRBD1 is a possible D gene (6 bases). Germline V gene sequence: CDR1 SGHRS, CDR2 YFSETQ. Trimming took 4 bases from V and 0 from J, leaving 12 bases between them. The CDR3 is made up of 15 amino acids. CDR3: CASSGIQGSTDTQYF. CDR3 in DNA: TGCGCCAGCAGCGGGATACAGGGAAGCACAGATACGCAGTATTTT.

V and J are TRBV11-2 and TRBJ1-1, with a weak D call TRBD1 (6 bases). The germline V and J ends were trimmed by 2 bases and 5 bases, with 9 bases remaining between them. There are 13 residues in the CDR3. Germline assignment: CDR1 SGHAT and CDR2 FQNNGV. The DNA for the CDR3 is TGTGCCAGCAGCTTAAGGGGGGGAACTGAAGCTTTCTTT. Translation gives CASSLRGGTEAFF.

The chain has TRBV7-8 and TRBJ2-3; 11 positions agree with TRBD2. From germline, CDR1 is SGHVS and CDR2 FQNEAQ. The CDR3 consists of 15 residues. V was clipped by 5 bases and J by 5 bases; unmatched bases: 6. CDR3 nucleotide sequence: TGTGCCAGCAGCCCGCCGGGACTAGCGGTAGATACGCAGTATTTT. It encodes CASSPPGLAVDTQYF.

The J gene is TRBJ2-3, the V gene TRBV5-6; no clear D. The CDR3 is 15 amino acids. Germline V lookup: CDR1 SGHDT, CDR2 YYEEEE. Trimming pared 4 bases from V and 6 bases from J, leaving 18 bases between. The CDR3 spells CASSATMAAWDTQYF. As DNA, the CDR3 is TGTGCCAGCAGCGCCACAATGGCGGCATGGGATACGCAGTATTTT. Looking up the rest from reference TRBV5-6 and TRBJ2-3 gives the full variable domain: DAGVTQSPTHLIKTRGQQVTLRCSPKSGHDTVSWYQQALGQGPQFIFQYYEEEERQRGNFPDRFSGHQFPNYSSELNVNALLLGDSALYLCASSATMAAWDTQYFGPGTRLTVL.

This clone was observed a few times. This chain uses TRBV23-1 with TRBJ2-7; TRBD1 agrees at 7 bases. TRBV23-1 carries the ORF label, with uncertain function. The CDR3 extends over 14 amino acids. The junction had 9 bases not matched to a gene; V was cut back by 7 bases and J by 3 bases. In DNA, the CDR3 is TGCGCCAGCACCGCCCGGACAGGAGACTACGAGCAGTACGTC. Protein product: CASTARTGDYEQYV.

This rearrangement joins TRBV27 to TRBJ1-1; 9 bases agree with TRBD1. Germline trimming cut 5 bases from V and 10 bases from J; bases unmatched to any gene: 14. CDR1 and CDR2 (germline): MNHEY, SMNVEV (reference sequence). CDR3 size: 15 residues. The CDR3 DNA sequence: TGTGCCAGCAGTCCAAGGGACAGGGCAACCGAGGGAGCTTTCTTT. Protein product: CASSPRDRATEGAFF.

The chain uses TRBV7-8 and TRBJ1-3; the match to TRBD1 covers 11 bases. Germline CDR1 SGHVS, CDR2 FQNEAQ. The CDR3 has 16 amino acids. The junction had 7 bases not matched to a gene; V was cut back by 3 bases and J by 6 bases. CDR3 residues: CASSFTGTGGLNTIYF. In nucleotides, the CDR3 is TGTGCCAGCAGCTTTACCGGGACAGGGGGTTTAAACACCATATATTTT. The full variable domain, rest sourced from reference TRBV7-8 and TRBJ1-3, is GAGVSQSPRYKVAKRGQDVALRCDPISGHVSLFWYQQALGQGPEFLTYFQNEAQLDKSGLPSDRFFAERPEGSVSTLKIQRTQQEDSAVYLCASSFTGTGGLNTIYFGEGSWLTVV.